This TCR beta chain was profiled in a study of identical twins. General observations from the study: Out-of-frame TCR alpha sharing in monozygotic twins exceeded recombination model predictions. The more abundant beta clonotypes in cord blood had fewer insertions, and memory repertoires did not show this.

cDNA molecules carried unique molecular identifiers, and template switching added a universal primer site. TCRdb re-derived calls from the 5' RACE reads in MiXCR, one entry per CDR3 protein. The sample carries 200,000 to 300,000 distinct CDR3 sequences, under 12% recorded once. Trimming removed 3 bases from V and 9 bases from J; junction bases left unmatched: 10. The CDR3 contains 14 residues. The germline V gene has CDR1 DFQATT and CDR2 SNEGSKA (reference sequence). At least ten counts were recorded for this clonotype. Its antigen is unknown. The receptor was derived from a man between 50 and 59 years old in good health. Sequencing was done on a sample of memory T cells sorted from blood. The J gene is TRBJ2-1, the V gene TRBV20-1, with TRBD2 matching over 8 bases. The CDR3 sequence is CSASLSSGSTEQFF. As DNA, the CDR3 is TGCAGTGCTAGCCTTTCAAGCGGGAGCACTGAGCAGTTCTTC.